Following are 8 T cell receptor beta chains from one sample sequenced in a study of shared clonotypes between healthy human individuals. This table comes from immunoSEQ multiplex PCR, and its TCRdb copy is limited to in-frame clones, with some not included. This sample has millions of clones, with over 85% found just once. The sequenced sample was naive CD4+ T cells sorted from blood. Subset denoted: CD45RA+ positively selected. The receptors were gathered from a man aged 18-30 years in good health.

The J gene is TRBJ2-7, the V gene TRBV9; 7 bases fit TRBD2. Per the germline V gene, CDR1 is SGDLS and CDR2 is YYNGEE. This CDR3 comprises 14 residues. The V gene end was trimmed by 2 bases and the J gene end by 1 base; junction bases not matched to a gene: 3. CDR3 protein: CASSVGTKSYEQYF. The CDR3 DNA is TGTGCCAGCAGCGTGGGGACTAAATCCTACGAGCAGTACTTC.

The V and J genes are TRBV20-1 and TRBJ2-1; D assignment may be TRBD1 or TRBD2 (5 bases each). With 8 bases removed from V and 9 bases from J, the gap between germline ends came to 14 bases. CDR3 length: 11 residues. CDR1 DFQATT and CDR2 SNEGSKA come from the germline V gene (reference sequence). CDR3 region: CSPDPGTEQFF. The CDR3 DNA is TGCAGTCCAGACCCAGGGACTGAGCAGTTCTTC.

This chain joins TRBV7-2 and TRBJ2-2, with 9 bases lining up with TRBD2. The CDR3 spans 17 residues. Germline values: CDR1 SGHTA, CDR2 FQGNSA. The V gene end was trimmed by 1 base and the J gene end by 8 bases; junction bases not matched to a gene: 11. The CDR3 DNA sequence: TGTGCCAGCAGCTTAGGGCGGGTAGCGGGAGTTGGTGGGGAGCTGTTTTTT. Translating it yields CASSLGRVAGVGGELFF. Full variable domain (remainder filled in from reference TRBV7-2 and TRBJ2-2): GAGVSQSPSNKVTEKGKDVELRCDPISGHTALYWYRQSLGQGLEFLIYFQGNSAPDKSGLPSDRFSAERTGGSVSTLTIQRTQQEDSAVYLCASSLGRVAGVGGELFFGEGSRLTVL.

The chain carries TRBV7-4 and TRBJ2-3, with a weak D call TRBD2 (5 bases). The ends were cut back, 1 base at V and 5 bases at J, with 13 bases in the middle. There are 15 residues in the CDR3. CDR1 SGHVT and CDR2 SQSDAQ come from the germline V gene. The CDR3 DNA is TGTGCCAGCAGCTTAGGATTTGCGGGTGGAGATACGCAGTATTTT. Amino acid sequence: CASSLGFAGGDTQYF.

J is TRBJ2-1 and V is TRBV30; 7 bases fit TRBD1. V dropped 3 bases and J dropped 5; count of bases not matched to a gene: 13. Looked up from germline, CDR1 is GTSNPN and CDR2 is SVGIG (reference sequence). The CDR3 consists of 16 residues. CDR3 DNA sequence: TGTGCCTGGAGGAGGTTCGACAGGGACGGCGACAATGAGCAGTTCTTC. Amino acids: CAWRRFDRDGDNEQFF.

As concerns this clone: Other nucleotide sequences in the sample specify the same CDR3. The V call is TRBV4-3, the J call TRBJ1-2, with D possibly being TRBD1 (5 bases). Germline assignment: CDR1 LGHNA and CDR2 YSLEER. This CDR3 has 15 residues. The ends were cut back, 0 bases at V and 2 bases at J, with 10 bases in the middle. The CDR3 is CASSQDPTGNYGYTF. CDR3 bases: TGCGCCAGCAGCCAAGATCCAACAGGAAACTATGGCTACACCTTC.

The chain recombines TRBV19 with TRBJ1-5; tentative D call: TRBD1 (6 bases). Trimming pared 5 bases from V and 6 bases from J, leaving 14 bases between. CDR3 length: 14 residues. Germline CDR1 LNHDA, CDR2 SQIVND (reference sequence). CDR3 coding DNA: TGTGCCAGTAGTTCACACAGGGTTTTTCAGCCCCAGCATTTT. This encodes CASSSHRVFQPQHF.

Here the CDR3 reads CASSLVGDRRNEQYF. The CDR3 DNA sequence: TGTGCCAGCAGCTTAGTGGGGGACAGGAGGAACGAGCAGTACTTC. The chain couples TRBV11-2 to TRBJ2-7; 8 bases align to TRBD1. The CDR3 loop spans 15 amino acids. With 1 base clipped from V and 5 bases from J, the junction kept 7 bases outside the gene matches. Germline lookup yields CDR1 SGHAT and CDR2 FQNNGV.